Each of the 2 T cell receptor beta chains below was sequenced from the same sample in a study of blood T cell repertoires in COVID-19. The repertoire was sequenced with immunoSEQ multiplex PCR; TCRdb's copy has only in-frame clones and lacks some. The sample contains approximately 33,000 clones, 80% to 90% of which appear only once. The sequencing input was peripheral blood. The receptors originated from a man between 65 and 80 years old with acute or convalescent COVID-19.

The rearrangement joins TRBV9 to TRBJ1-1; 9 bases fit TRBD1. V lost 4 bases and J lost 7; bases outside the gene matches: 8. CDR3 length: 14 amino acids. Germline V lookup: CDR1 SGDLS, CDR2 YYNGEE. The DNA of the CDR3 is TGTGCCAGCAGCACGTCGGACAGGGGCGGTGAAGCTTTCTTT. It encodes CASSTSDRGGEAFF.

The chain couples TRBV6-2 or TRBV6-3 to TRBJ1-2; D is unresolved. Germline-derived CDR1 and CDR2 are MNHEY and SVGEGT. The germline V and J ends were trimmed by 7 bases and 5 bases, with 14 bases remaining between them. The length of the CDR3 is 13 residues. As DNA, the CDR3 is TGTGCCAGCACCCCGACACTCCTATATGGCTACACCTTC. The encoded protein is CASTPTLLYGYTF.